This T cell receptor beta chain was identified in a study of spatial heterogeneity in lung cancer. Described time point: sample taken at primary tumor resection. The CDR3 spans 16 residues. Trimming at V came to 4 bases and at J to 5 bases, leaving 13 bases not matched to a gene. Looked up from germline, CDR1 is MDHEN and CDR2 is SYDVKM. This clonotype was observed at least ten times. TCRdb recomputed calls from the 5' RACE reads with MiXCR, one row per CDR3 protein. The sample yields more than 10,000 distinct CDR3 sequences, 3.5% to 4% seen once. The sequenced sample was PBMCs, obtained at surgery. This chain connects TRBV28 to TRBJ1-1; 7 bases line up with TRBD1. The TCR was taken from a male donor with early-stage non-small cell lung cancer. The CDR3 region has the DNA TGTGCCAGCAGTTCGAGGTGGATTGGGACAGCTACTGAAGCTTTCTTT. Amino acid sequence: CASSSRWIGTATEAFF.